The text below deals with one T cell receptor beta chain. The antigen is undetermined. This sample was taken from a study of cytomegalovirus exposure and HLA in healthy donors. General study results and limits: Researchers catalogued approximately 170 TCR beta chains as cytomegalovirus-associated. When analyzed later, the rates of TCR association showed variation by HLA locus, with DRB1 the most and HLA-C the fewest. A prior analysis recorded that most TCR beta V segments were productive about 87% or about 30% of the time.

The germline V gene has CDR1 SGHAT and CDR2 FQNNGV. Trimming removed 6 bases from V and 1 base from J, with 10 bases in between. The CDR3 sequence is 13 residues long. A multiplex PCR was run with 60 Vbeta primers and 13 Jbeta primers. Generated by immunoSEQ multiplex PCR, the TCRdb table keeps only in-frame clones and is missing some. The sample lists fewer than 200,000 clones, around 79% occurring once. This TCR was recovered from a young man in good health and CMV-seronegative. The chain couples TRBV11-2 to TRBJ2-7; tentative D call: TRBD2 (5 bases). The sample consisted of PBMCs. CDR3 nucleotides: TGTGCCAGCAGGACTGGCGGGTCCTACGAGCAGTACTTC. Protein product: CASRTGGSYEQYF.